This is a list of T cell receptor beta chains from one sample in a study of early T cells in non-severe SARS-CoV-2 infection. TCRdb fed the 5' RACE reads into MiXCR, producing one record per CDR3 protein. Here the sample spans some 57,000 distinct CDR3 sequences, 8.2% being singletons. Sequencing was performed on whole blood. These receptors were taken from an adult who was a healthcare worker with PCR-confirmed SARS-CoV-2 infection or an uninfected control (not recorded which). The CDR3 runs from the conserved cysteine through the conserved F or W. Each record gives: clone size, J gene, V gene, D gene, CDR3 protein, CDR3 DNA. The D gene is left open where the match is weak. Not every row has a clone size; where given, it reads once, few, many or a size class.

size: -; J: TRBJ1-6; V: TRBV7-2; D: -; CDR3: CASSARRGPANSPLHF; DNA: TGTGCCAGCAGCGCGAGAAGAGGACCGGCAAATTCACCCCTCCACTTT
size: few; J: TRBJ1-2; V: TRBV18; D: -; CDR3: CASSRGGIDGYTF; DNA: TGTGCCAGCTCACGAGGAGGGATAGATGGCTACACCTTC
size: many; J: TRBJ1-5; V: TRBV3-1; D: -; CDR3: CASSPGGARGYQPQHF; DNA: TGTGCCAGCAGCCCGGGAGGTGCACGGGGATATCAGCCCCAGCATTTT
size: -; J: TRBJ2-3; V: TRBV18; D: -; CDR3: CASSPFAGTDTQYF; DNA: TGTGCCAGCTCACCATTTGCGGGAACAGATACGCAGTATTTT
size: many; J: TRBJ1-1; V: TRBV7-6; D: -; CDR3: CASSLGPHLVGTEAFF; DNA: TGTGCCAGCAGCTTGGGACCCCACCTGGTGGGAACTGAAGCTTTCTTT
size: many; J: TRBJ2-7; V: TRBV12-5; D: -; CDR3: CASGLGRFEQYF; DNA: TGTGCTAGTGGTTTGGGTCGGTTCGAGCAGTACTTC
size: many; J: TRBJ2-7; V: TRBV20-1; D: TRBD2; CDR3: CSAQRDYAYEQYF; DNA: TGCAGTGCGCAACGGGACTACGCCTACGAGCAGTACTTC
size: -; J: TRBJ2-3; V: TRBV12-3/TRBV12-4; D: -; CDR3: CASRAGTYSSTDTQYF; DNA: TGTGCCAGCAGGGCCGGGACTTATTCTAGCACAGATACGCAGTATTTT
size: few; J: TRBJ2-1; V: TRBV5-1; D: -; CDR3: CASSFSLVNNEQFF; DNA: TGCGCCAGCAGCTTTTCCCTAGTGAACAATGAGCAGTTCTTC
size: once; J: TRBJ2-1; V: TRBV5-4; D: -; CDR3: CASSQGSSYNEQFF; DNA: TGTGCCAGCAGCCAAGGGAGCTCCTACAATGAGCAGTTCTTC
size: -; J: TRBJ2-3; V: TRBV3-1; D: -; CDR3: CASSHEDSPLTDTQYF; DNA: TGTGCCAGCAGCCACGAGGACTCCCCTCTCACAGATACGCAGTATTTT
size: many; J: TRBJ2-7; V: TRBV7-8; D: -; CDR3: CASSLVVEQYF; DNA: TGTGCCAGCAGCTTAGTGGTCGAGCAGTACTTC
size: few; J: TRBJ2-7; V: TRBV11-2; D: -; CDR3: CASSFWGLSVSYEQYF; DNA: TGTGCCAGCAGCTTCTGGGGACTTTCTGTCTCCTACGAGCAGTACTTC
size: -; J: TRBJ2-5; V: TRBV20-1; D: TRBD1; CDR3: CSARGSFRGRGETQYF; DNA: TGCAGTGCTAGAGGAAGTTTCAGGGGGCGCGGGGAGACCCAGTACTTC
size: many; J: TRBJ2-3; V: TRBV12-3/TRBV12-4; D: -; CDR3: CASSFLDDTDTQYF; DNA: TGTGCCAGCAGTTTTTTAGACGACACAGATACGCAGTATTTT
size: -; J: TRBJ2-2; V: TRBV6-6; D: TRBD1; CDR3: CASSFQGAGELFF; DNA: TGTGCCAGCAGTTTTCAGGGGGCCGGGGAGCTGTTTTTT
size: few; J: TRBJ2-3; V: TRBV20-1; D: TRBD2; CDR3: CSARDLAGGTTDTQYF; DNA: TGCAGTGCTAGAGATCTAGCGGGGGGAACCACAGATACGCAGTATTTT
size: few; J: TRBJ2-5; V: TRBV15; D: -; CDR3: CATSRDYGGETQYF; DNA: TGTGCCACCAGCAGAGATTATGGGGGGGAGACCCAGTACTTC
size: few; J: TRBJ1-1; V: TRBV6-6; D: -; CDR3: CATRVDGTEAFF; DNA: TGTGCCACCAGGGTAGATGGCACTGAAGCTTTCTTT
size: -; J: TRBJ2-1; V: TRBV7-2; D: -; CDR3: CASSSARGPNNEQFF; DNA: TGTGCCAGCAGCTCAGCCCGGGGGCCCAACAATGAGCAGTTCTTC
size: many; J: TRBJ1-6; V: TRBV20-1; D: -; CDR3: CSASSGHLNSPLHF; DNA: TGCAGTGCTAGTAGCGGACACCTAAATTCACCCCTCCACTTT
size: few; J: TRBJ2-2; V: TRBV11-2; D: -; CDR3: CASSTTSRPGNTGELFF; DNA: TGTGCCAGCAGCACGACCAGCCGACCAGGGAACACCGGGGAGCTGTTTTTT
size: many; J: TRBJ1-6; V: TRBV27; D: -; CDR3: CASRRYDYNSPLHF; DNA: TGTGCCAGCAGGAGATACGACTATAATTCACCCCTCCACTTT
size: few; J: TRBJ1-2; V: TRBV28; D: -; CDR3: CASSISGTANYGYTF; DNA: TGTGCCAGCAGCATTTCTGGGACCGCTAACTATGGCTACACCTTC
size: many; J: TRBJ1-6; V: TRBV7-9; D: -; CDR3: CASSLAAGRSSPLHF; DNA: TGTGCCAGCAGCTTAGCGGCAGGGAGGAGCTCACCCCTCCACTTT
size: many; J: TRBJ1-5; V: TRBV6-5; D: -; CDR3: CASSVGGLNNQPQHF; DNA: TGTGCCAGCTCTGTGGGGGGTTTGAACAATCAGCCCCAGCATTTT
size: few; J: TRBJ2-3; V: TRBV2; D: -; CDR3: CASSEWGRTNTDTQYF; DNA: TGTGCCAGCAGTGAATGGGGGCGGACTAACACAGATACGCAGTATTTT
size: many; J: TRBJ1-3; V: TRBV6-6; D: TRBD1; CDR3: CASSYGGQSGNTIYF; DNA: TGTGCCAGCAGTTACGGGGGACAGTCTGGAAACACCATATATTTT
size: -; J: TRBJ2-1; V: TRBV29-1; D: -; CDR3: CSGLGLINEQFF; DNA: TGCAGCGGGCTGGGACTCATCAATGAGCAGTTCTTC
size: many; J: TRBJ2-3; V: TRBV25-1; D: -; CDR3: CASRDPGDTDTQYF; DNA: TGTGCCAGCAGGGATCCGGGGGACACAGATACGCAGTATTTT
size: -; J: TRBJ2-3; V: TRBV6-6; D: -; CDR3: CASSPAPPDTQYF; DNA: TGTGCCAGCAGTCCCGCTCCGCCAGATACGCAGTATTTT
size: -; J: TRBJ1-2; V: TRBV20-1; D: -; CDR3: CSASREGPTYTF; DNA: TGCAGTGCTAGCCGGGAGGGCCCGACCTACACCTTC
size: many; J: TRBJ2-1; V: TRBV12-5; D: TRBD1; CDR3: CASGYGQGEYNEQFF; DNA: TGTGCTAGTGGTTACGGACAGGGGGAATACAATGAGCAGTTCTTC
size: many; J: TRBJ2-1; V: TRBV11-2; D: TRBD2; CDR3: CASSPRGSGERKYNEQFF; DNA: TGTGCCAGCAGCCCTCGGGGTAGCGGGGAGCGCAAATACAATGAGCAGTTCTTC
size: -; J: TRBJ2-1; V: TRBV2; D: -; CDR3: CASNEQGQTYNEQFF; DNA: TGTGCCAGCAATGAGCAGGGTCAGACCTACAATGAGCAGTTCTTC
size: many; J: TRBJ1-5; V: TRBV11-2; D: -; CDR3: CASSPGQNGNQPQHF; DNA: TGTGCCAGCAGCCCCGGACAGAACGGCAATCAGCCCCAGCATTTT
size: few; J: TRBJ2-7; V: TRBV6-6; D: TRBD1; CDR3: CASSYSGQGGNEQYF; DNA: TGTGCCAGCAGTTACTCGGGACAGGGGGGAAACGAGCAGTACTTC
size: -; J: TRBJ2-7; V: TRBV12-3/TRBV12-4; D: -; CDR3: CASSYTYEQYF; DNA: TGTGCCAGCAGTTATACCTACGAGCAGTACTTC
size: many; J: TRBJ2-3; V: TRBV7-9; D: -; CDR3: CASSFLRKGGTQYF; DNA: TGTGCCAGCAGCTTTCTACGGAAAGGGGGGACGCAGTATTTT
size: many; J: TRBJ2-7; V: TRBV14; D: -; CDR3: CASSSSRRVVYEQYF; DNA: TGTGCCAGCAGCTCCTCAAGAAGGGTGGTATACGAGCAGTACTTC
size: few; J: TRBJ1-1; V: TRBV5-1; D: -; CDR3: CASSSRGTEAFF; DNA: TGCGCCAGCAGCTCTAGGGGCACTGAAGCTTTCTTT
size: few; J: TRBJ2-3; V: TRBV10-1; D: TRBD2; CDR3: CASSESTSYTQYF; DNA: TGCGCCAGCAGTGAGTCGACTAGCTATACGCAGTATTTT
size: few; J: TRBJ2-1; V: TRBV13; D: -; CDR3: CASSLRVYYNNEQFF; DNA: TGTGCCAGCAGTCTTAGAGTCTACTATAACAATGAGCAGTTCTTC
size: many; J: TRBJ2-7; V: TRBV27; D: TRBD2; CDR3: CASSLSTSPPGEQYF; DNA: TGTGCCAGCAGTTTATCGACTAGCCCACCGGGGGAGCAGTACTTC
size: few; J: TRBJ1-2; V: TRBV28; D: TRBD1; CDR3: CASSTGQDYGYTF; DNA: TGTGCCAGCAGTACGGGACAGGATTATGGCTACACCTTC
size: -; J: TRBJ2-7; V: TRBV6-5; D: TRBD2; CDR3: CASSIAGHSYEQYF; DNA: TGTGCCAGCTCTATAGCGGGCCACTCCTACGAGCAGTACTTC
size: few; J: TRBJ1-6; V: TRBV5-1; D: -; CDR3: CASSLSYGSYNSPLHF; DNA: TGCGCCAGCAGCTTGAGTTACGGCTCCTATAATTCACCCCTCCACTTT
size: few; J: TRBJ1-1; V: TRBV5-1; D: TRBD1; CDR3: CASSLEGTGAEAFF; DNA: TGCGCCAGCAGCTTGGAGGGAACAGGGGCTGAAGCTTTCTTT
size: few; J: TRBJ2-1; V: TRBV2; D: -; CDR3: CASSGTSGGYNEQFF; DNA: TGTGCCAGCAGTGGAACCAGCGGTGGGTACAATGAGCAGTTCTTC
size: many; J: TRBJ1-2; V: TRBV11-1; D: -; CDR3: CASSLAGTDYGYTF; DNA: TGTGCCAGCAGCTTAGCCGGGACGGACTATGGCTACACCTTC
size: -; J: TRBJ2-3; V: TRBV2; D: TRBD1; CDR3: CASPGQVTDTQYF; DNA: TGTGCCAGTCCGGGACAGGTCACAGATACGCAGTATTTT
size: few; J: TRBJ2-7; V: TRBV2; D: -; CDR3: CATAGSGNYEQYF; DNA: TGTGCCACAGCCGGGAGCGGAAACTACGAGCAGTACTTC
size: -; J: TRBJ1-5; V: TRBV18; D: -; CDR3: CASSPNSASNQPQHF; DNA: TGTGCCAGCTCACCAAACTCCGCTAGCAATCAGCCCCAGCATTTT
size: few; J: TRBJ1-4; V: TRBV20-1; D: -; CDR3: CSAPDSFATNEKLFF; DNA: TGCAGTGCCCCCGACAGTTTTGCAACTAATGAAAAACTGTTTTTT
size: few; J: TRBJ2-2; V: TRBV2; D: TRBD1; CDR3: CATTWGTGNAGELFF; DNA: TGTGCCACCACATGGGGGACAGGCAACGCCGGGGAGCTGTTTTTT
size: -; J: TRBJ2-7; V: TRBV10-3; D: -; CDR3: CAISESVAGAPYELYF; DNA: TGTGCCATCAGTGAGTCTGTGGCAGGGGCGCCCTACGAGCTGTACTTC
size: -; J: TRBJ2-3; V: TRBV19; D: -; CDR3: CASSNSPPTDTQYF; DNA: TGTGCCAGTAGTAACTCTCCCCCCACAGATACGCAGTATTTT
size: many; J: TRBJ2-7; V: TRBV28; D: -; CDR3: CASSPGRNYEQYF; DNA: TGTGCCAGCAGTCCGGGACGGAACTACGAGCAGTACTTC
size: -; J: TRBJ1-4; V: TRBV2; D: TRBD1; CDR3: CASKGTGDIGYEKLFF; DNA: TGTGCCAGCAAGGGGACAGGGGATATAGGATACGAAAAACTGTTTTTT
size: few; J: TRBJ2-3; V: TRBV9; D: -; CDR3: CASSVVPSGGRGRTDTQYF; DNA: TGTGCCAGCAGCGTAGTGCCGAGTGGAGGAAGGGGGAGGACAGATACGCAGTATTTT